A single sample gave rise to the 21 T cell receptor beta chains below, sequenced in a study of identical twins. MiXCR, run by TCRdb on the 5' RACE reads, gives a single entry per CDR3 protein. Of 350,000 or so distinct CDR3 sequences detected, roughly 9% appear once; the ten largest clones hold 8% to 10%. Sequencing was performed on naive T cells sorted from blood. Receptor source: a woman in her forties or fifties in good health.

This clonotype appeared a few times. V and J are TRBV27 and TRBJ1-3; D call uncertain. This CDR3 has 15 residues. Trimming removed 5 bases from V and 0 bases from J, with 11 bases in between. The germline V gene has CDR1 MNHEY and CDR2 SMNVEV (reference sequence). The CDR3 nucleotides are TGTGCCAGCAGTCCCAGTATGAGCTCTGGAAACACCATATATTTT. Translating it yields CASSPSMSSGNTIYF.

This clonotype was counted many times. The V and J genes are TRBV12-5 and TRBJ2-2; D not resolved. CDR1 is LGHNT, CDR2 FRNRAP, per germline. The ends were cut back, 4 bases at V and 4 bases at J, with 7 bases in the middle. The CDR3 extends over 13 amino acids. The CDR3 DNA reads TGTGCTAGTGGTTCCCTGGTCACCGGGGAGCTGTTTTTT. Its protein product is CASGSLVTGELFF.

The gene calls are TRBV2 and TRBJ2-7; D remains ambiguous. Deletions cut 2 bases from V and 6 bases from J, with 8 bases between. The germline gives CDR1 SNHLY, CDR2 FYNNEI. CDR3 length equals 12 residues. In nucleotides, the CDR3 is TGTGCCAGCAGTGAAATCTCGGGCGAGCAGTACGTC. It translates to CASSEISGEQYV.

This clonotype showed up many times. The chain carries TRBV5-1 and TRBJ2-1; D possibly corresponds to TRBD2 (5 bases). V was pared by 0 bases and J by 10 bases, with 5 bases between. The germline V gene encodes CDR1 SGHRS and CDR2 YFSETQ. This CDR3 is built from 11 residues. CDR3 protein: CASSLEREQFF. CDR3 nucleotide sequence: TGCGCCAGCAGCTTGGAGCGGGAGCAGTTCTTC. Full variable domain (rest looked up from reference TRBV5-1 and TRBJ2-1): KAGVTQTPRYLIKTRGQQVTLSCSPISGHRSVSWYQQTPGQGLQFLFEYFSETQRNKGNFPGRFSGRQFSNSRSEMNVSTLELGDSALYLCASSLEREQFFGPGTRLTVL.

The J gene is TRBJ2-1, the V gene TRBV5-1; D unresolved. The V gene's germline CDR1 is SGHRS and CDR2 YFSETQ. The CDR3 totals 15 residues. Trimming took off 6 bases at V and 0 bases at J, with 13 bases between the two ends. The CDR3 sequence: CASTTVGISYNEQFF. The CDR3 region has the DNA TGCGCCAGCACTACTGTGGGAATCTCCTACAATGAGCAGTTCTTC.

In its sample, this clonotype was seen many times. The V and J genes are TRBV10-3 and TRBJ2-5; TRBD1 might be the D (6 bases). The CDR3 has 13 residues. From germline, CDR1 is ENHRY and CDR2 SYGVKD. V was trimmed by 4 bases and J by 2 bases, leaving 8 bases between them. This CDR3 reads CAISVTGQETQYF. The CDR3 bases are TGTGCCATCAGTGTAACAGGGCAAGAGACCCAGTACTTC.

Only a few counts were recorded for this clonotype. This sequence joins TRBV24-1 and TRBJ2-1; unclear D gene. The ends were cut back, 2 bases at V and 3 bases at J, with 16 bases in the middle. Per the germline V gene, CDR1 is KGHDR and CDR2 is SFDVKD. This CDR3 contains 17 residues. This CDR3 is CATSDYTLGPLYNEQFF. The CDR3 bases are TGTGCCACCAGTGATTATACTCTCGGGCCCCTCTACAATGAGCAGTTCTTC.

This clonotype was recorded at least ten times. This chain uses TRBV29-1 with TRBJ2-5, with D maybe TRBD1 (5 bases). Per germline, CDR1 SQVTM and CDR2 ANQGSEA. Trimming pared 3 bases from V and 2 bases from J, leaving 10 bases between. The CDR3 sequence is 13 residues long. The CDR3 loop reads CSVDPGYQETQYF. The CDR3 DNA follows: TGCAGCGTTGATCCAGGGTATCAAGAGACCCAGTACTTC. Looking up the rest from reference TRBV29-1 and TRBJ2-5 gives the full variable domain: SAVISQKPSRDICQRGTSLTIQCQVDSQVTMMFWYRQQPGQSLTLIATANQGSEATYESGFVIDKFPISRPNLTFSTLTVSNMSPEDSSIYLCSVDPGYQETQYFGPGTRLLVL.

This clonotype occurred many times. The chain links TRBV2 to TRBJ2-2; tentative D call: TRBD2 (6 bases). V lost 6 bases to trimming and J lost 2 bases, with 13 bases between them. CDR1 is SNHLY, CDR2 FYNNEI, per germline. The CDR3 is 15 residues long. The CDR3 protein is CASRGLLLNTGELFF. CDR3 bases: TGTGCCAGCAGGGGACTGCTCTTAAACACCGGGGAGCTGTTTTTT.

This clonotype came up many times. This sequence joins TRBV10-3 and TRBJ2-1; D is possibly TRBD2 (6 bases). V was trimmed by 5 bases and J by 4 bases, leaving 12 bases between them. This CDR3 contains 14 residues. Per germline, CDR1 ENHRY and CDR2 SYGVKD. Here the CDR3 reads CAISLGEVYNEQFF. Here the CDR3 DNA reads TGTGCCATCAGTCTGGGGGAGGTTTACAATGAGCAGTTCTTC.

The chain employs TRBV11-2 and TRBJ1-1, with D possibly matching TRBD1 (5 bases). The germline gives CDR1 SGHAT, CDR2 FQNNGV. There are 13 residues in the CDR3. The V and J ends lost 6 bases and 7 bases respectively, with 15 bases between them. The CDR3 DNA reads as TGTGCCAGCAGTCCTGGACATCCTAATGAAGCTTTCTTT. Protein: CASSPGHPNEAFF.

There are a few counts of this clonotype. V is TRBV4-1 and J is TRBJ1-1; no definite D call. The CDR3 covers 15 residues. The V gene's germline CDR1 is MGHRA and CDR2 YSYEKL. Trimming cost V 1 base and J 0 bases, with 9 bases left between them. CDR3 residues: CASSQALTVNTEAFF. In DNA form, the CDR3 reads TGCGCCAGCAGCCAAGCATTGACGGTGAACACTGAAGCTTTCTTT.

J is TRBJ1-2 and V is TRBV12-5; D is undetermined. Germline assignment: CDR1 LGHNT and CDR2 FRNRAP. The V and J ends lost 6 bases and 2 bases respectively, with 13 bases between them. CDR3 size: 14 residues. This chain's CDR3 is CASGSDGENYGYTF. DNA for the CDR3: TGTGCTAGTGGATCGGACGGGGAGAACTATGGCTACACCTTC.

This clonotype was observed many times. The rearrangement joins TRBV6-6 to TRBJ1-5; TRBD1 matches 9 bases. The CDR3 extends over 14 amino acids. From germline, CDR1 is MNHNY and CDR2 SVGAGI (reference sequence). After removal of 6 bases from V and 7 bases from J, the junction contained 7 bases not matched to a gene. CDR3 DNA sequence: TGTGCCAGCAGGGGACAGGGATCCGAACAGCCCCAGCATTTT. This codes for CASRGQGSEQPQHF.

The rearrangement uses TRBV20-1 and TRBJ1-4; perhaps TRBD1 as D (5 bases). V was clipped by 3 bases and J by 8 bases, with 13 bases between them. The germline gives CDR1 DFQATT, CDR2 SNEGSKA (reference sequence). The length of the CDR3 is 13 residues. CDR3 nucleotides: TGCAGTGCTAGGGTTGGGGGTTTCGAAAAACTGTTTTTT. This codes for CSARVGGFEKLFF.

At least ten counts were recorded for this clonotype. The V gene is TRBV14, the J gene TRBJ2-5; D not certain. Germline CDR1 is SGHDN and CDR2 is FVKESK. Trimming pared 1 base from V and 5 bases from J, leaving 11 bases between. The CDR3 contains 14 residues. The CDR3 spells CASSQGPIWETQYF. As DNA, the CDR3 is TGTGCCAGCAGCCAAGGCCCGATATGGGAGACCCAGTACTTC.

There are a few counts of this clonotype. The CDR3 DNA sequence: TGTGCCAGCAGTTTAATCTCTGGGCTCGGAAACACCATATATTTT. This translates into CASSLISGLGNTIYF. The rearrangement uses TRBV12-3 or TRBV12-4 and TRBJ1-3; D is uncertain. Trimming cost V 2 bases and J 4 bases, with 12 bases left between them. This CDR3 contains 15 residues.

This clonotype was recorded at least ten times. The V call is TRBV20-1, the J call TRBJ2-1; 12 bases line up with TRBD2. Germline CDR1 and CDR2: DFQATT and SNEGSKA (reference sequence). This CDR3 contains 19 residues. Trimming took 1 base from V and 0 from J; bases not matched to a gene: 10. The CDR3 DNA follows: TGCAGTGCTAGAGCCCCAGGCCTAGCGGGAGGGTACTCCTACAATGAGCAGTTCTTC. This translates into CSARAPGLAGGYSYNEQFF.

This chain links TRBV5-1 with TRBJ2-4; 15 bases match TRBD2. The germline gives CDR1 SGHRS, CDR2 YFSETQ. The V and J ends lost 4 bases and 4 bases, in that order; junction bases with no gene match: 3. The CDR3 runs 16 residues. DNA of the CDR3: TGCGCCAGCAGCCTGGGACTAGCGGGAGGTAAAAACATTCAGTACTTC. This encodes CASSLGLAGGKNIQYF.

This clonotype was detected a few times. The chain joins TRBV20-1 to TRBJ1-2; D is ambiguous. Per the germline V gene, CDR1 is DFQATT and CDR2 is SNEGSKA (reference sequence). V was cut by 1 base and J by 8 bases, with 8 bases left in between. The CDR3 is 11 amino acids. Written as DNA, the CDR3 is TGCAGTGCTAGAGGCCCACGAGGCTACACCTTC. Amino acids: CSARGPRGYTF.

The chain couples TRBV2 to TRBJ2-5; 9 bases agree with TRBD1. CDR1 is SNHLY, CDR2 FYNNEI, per germline. The CDR3 is made up of 15 amino acids. The CDR3 coding sequence is TGTTCTAGCAGAGAGGGACAGGGACGAGGGGAGACCCAGTACTTC. It yields the protein CSSREGQGRGETQYF.